Below, one T cell receptor (beta chain) is given with its context. What it binds is unknown. Other DNA sequences in the sample encode the same CDR3. Each of the donors was a healthy bone marrow donor. Though probably carrying unrecorded immune exposures, donors were nominally healthy at sampling. This entry comes from a study of cytomegalovirus exposure and HLA in healthy donors. Whole-study findings and limits: Overall, roughly 170 TCR beta chains were annotated as cytomegalovirus-associated.

The V gene end was trimmed by 2 bases and the J gene end by 5 bases; junction bases not matched to a gene: 5. Germline lookup yields CDR1 SGHRS and CDR2 YFSETQ. CDR3 size: 14 residues. This PCR relied on a set of 60 Vbeta primers and 13 Jbeta primers. Generated by immunoSEQ multiplex PCR, the TCRdb table keeps only in-frame clones and is missing some. There are roughly 100,000 clones in the sample; over 60% occur only once, and around 5% lies in the top ten. The V call is TRBV5-1, the J call TRBJ2-7; 9 bases agree with TRBD1. The sample was PBMCs. The clonotype was recovered from a woman between 18 and 29 years old in good health and CMV-seropositive. The CDR3 sequence: CASSFGQGKNEQYF. CDR3 sequence (DNA): TGCGCCAGCAGCTTCGGACAGGGGAAGAACGAGCAGTACTTC.